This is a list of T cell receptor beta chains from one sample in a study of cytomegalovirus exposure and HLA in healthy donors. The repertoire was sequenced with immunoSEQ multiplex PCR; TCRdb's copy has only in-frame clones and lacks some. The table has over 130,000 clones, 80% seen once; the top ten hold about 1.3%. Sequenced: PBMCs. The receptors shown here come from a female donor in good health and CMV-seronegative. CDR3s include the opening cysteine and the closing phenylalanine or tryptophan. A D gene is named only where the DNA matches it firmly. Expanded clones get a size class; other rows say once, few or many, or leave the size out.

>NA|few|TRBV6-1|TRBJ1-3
TGTGCCAGCAGTGAGGAGTTTTACTCTGGAAACACCATATATTTT
CASSEEFYSGNTIYF
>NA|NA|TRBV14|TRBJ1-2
TGTGCCAGCAGCCCGACGAGGTCCTATGGCTACACCTTC
CASSPTRSYGYTF
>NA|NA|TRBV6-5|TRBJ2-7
TGTGCCAGCAACCAGGGAATTAAGTCCTACGAGCAGTACTTC
CASNQGIKSYEQYF
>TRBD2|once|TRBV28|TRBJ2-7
TGTGCCAGCTCTGAGGCTAGCGGGAGGTACGAGCAGTACTTC
CASSEASGRYEQYF
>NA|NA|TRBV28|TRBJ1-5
TGTGCCAGCTCCCAGGGTGATAGCAATCAGCCCCAGCATTTT
CASSQGDSNQPQHF
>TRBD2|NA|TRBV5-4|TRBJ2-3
TGTGCCAGCAGCTTGAAGGGGCTAGCGGGAACCGCAGATACGCAGTATTTT
CASSLKGLAGTADTQYF
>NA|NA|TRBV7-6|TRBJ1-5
TGTGCCAGCAGCTTAGGACAACAGTCTAATCAGCCCCAGCATTTT
CASSLGQQSNQPQHF
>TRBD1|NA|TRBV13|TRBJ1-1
TGTGCCAGCAGCTTAAATCCGGGACAGGGGAGAACTGAAGCTTTCTTT
CASSLNPGQGRTEAFF
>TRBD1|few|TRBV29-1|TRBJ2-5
TGCAGCGGGTTACAGGGGCGGGAGACCCAGTACTTC
CSGLQGRETQYF
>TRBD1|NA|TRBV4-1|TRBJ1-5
TGCGCCAGCAGCCACGACAGGGGGCAGCCCCAGCATTTT
CASSHDRGQPQHF
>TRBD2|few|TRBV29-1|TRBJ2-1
TGCAGCGTTGAAGCGTTCACTAGCGGGAGCCATGAGCAGTTCTTC
CSVEAFTSGSHEQFF
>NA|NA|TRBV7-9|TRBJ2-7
TGTGCCAGCAGCTTATTACCACAGGGCAACTACGAGCAGTACTTC
CASSLLPQGNYEQYF
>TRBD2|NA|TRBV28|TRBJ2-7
TGTGCCAGCAGTTCACAGCGGGAGTTCGTCTACGAGCAGTACTTC
CASSSQREFVYEQYF
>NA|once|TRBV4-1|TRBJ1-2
TGCGCCAGCAGCCCCTTAGTAGCGGAGGACTATGGCTACACCTTC
CASSPLVAEDYGYTF
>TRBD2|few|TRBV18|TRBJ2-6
TGTGCCAGCTCCCAATTCGGGGGGTTTGGGGCCAACGTCCTGACTTTC
CASSQFGGFGANVLTF
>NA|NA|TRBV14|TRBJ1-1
TGTGCCAGCAGCCAAGAAATCCCGGGCACTGAAGCTTTCTTT
CASSQEIPGTEAFF
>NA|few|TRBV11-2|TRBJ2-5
TGTGCCAGCAGCTTAGAGGTTCTCCCGCGGGAGACCCAGTACTTC
CASSLEVLPRETQYF
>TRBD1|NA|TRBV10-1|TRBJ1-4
TGCGCCAGTCAGACAGGGGCGACTAATGAAAAACTGTTTTTT
CASQTGATNEKLFF